Following are 30 T cell receptor beta chains from one sample sequenced in a study of blood T cell repertoires in COVID-19. Only in-frame clones appear in the TCRdb table, and some are missing; sequencing was by immunoSEQ multiplex PCR. The table includes 79,000 or so clones, 75% to 90% detected once. Sequenced material: peripheral blood. All receptors derive from a human donor in a cohort sampled during active COVID-19.

This clone was counted at least ten times. The V gene is TRBV4-3, the J gene TRBJ1-6; D may be TRBD1 (6 bases). The CDR3 is made up of 16 amino acids. Germline CDR1 is LGHNA and CDR2 is YSLEER. Trimming pared 0 bases from V and 7 bases from J, leaving 13 bases between. DNA for the CDR3: TGCGCCAGCAGCCAAGATTTCGGACAGAACAATTCACCCCTCCACTTT. It specifies CASSQDFGQNNSPLHF.

The chain couples TRBV19 to TRBJ2-7, with TRBD1 matching over 11 bases. Germline V gene data show CDR1 as LNHDA and CDR2 as SQIVND (reference sequence). The J segment lost 7 bases and the V segment lost 3 bases, leaving 2 bases of the junction unmatched. CDR3 length: 13 residues. The CDR3 sequence is CASSIRDRGEQYF. In DNA, the CDR3 is TGTGCCAGTAGTATCCGGGACAGGGGGGAGCAGTACTTC.

The sample holds one count of this clone. J is TRBJ2-6 and V is TRBV27; 9 bases fit TRBD1. The V segment lost 3 bases and the J segment 2 bases; nucleotides outside the gene matches: 5. This CDR3 contains 17 residues. The germline V gene has CDR1 MNHEY and CDR2 SMNVEV (reference sequence). CDR3 nucleotide sequence: TGTGCCAGCAGTTTCGACAGGGGGAAGACTGGGGCCAACGTCCTGACTTTC. It specifies CASSFDRGKTGANVLTF.

This chain uses TRBV11-2 with TRBJ2-4; D unclear. V was shortened by 4 bases and J by 1 base, with 14 bases between the two germline ends. Germline V gene lookup returns CDR1 SGHAT and CDR2 FQNNGV. This CDR3 has 16 amino acids. For the CDR3, the DNA is TGTGCCAGCAGCTCCGGGTTTGGCGGTGCCAAAAACATTCAGTACTTC. Translated: CASSSGFGGAKNIQYF.

This chain's CDR3 is CASSVGTSGNLYEQYF. For the CDR3, the DNA is TGTGCCAGCAGCGTAGGGACTAGCGGGAATCTATACGAGCAGTACTTC. This rearrangement joins TRBV9 to TRBJ2-7, with 12 bases aligning to TRBD2. J gave up 4 bases and V 0 bases, and 5 bases lay outside the gene matches. The CDR3 consists of 16 residues. The germline gives CDR1 SGDLS, CDR2 YYNGEE.

CDR3 amino acids: CASSQGSRGGVEYNEQFF. DNA of the CDR3: TGTGCCAGCTCCCAGGGAAGTCGCGGCGGGGTCGAATACAATGAGCAGTTCTTC. The rearrangement links TRBV27 to TRBJ2-1; D is possibly TRBD2 (6 bases). Germline CDR1 reads MNHEY; CDR2 reads SMNVEV (reference sequence). Trimming removed 8 bases from V and 4 bases from J, with 27 bases in between. The CDR3 sequence is 18 residues long.

The rearrangement uses TRBV6-2 or TRBV6-3 and TRBJ1-1, with D tentatively TRBD1 (6 bases). Germline assignment: CDR1 MNHEY and CDR2 SVGEGT. The V and J ends lost 4 bases and 4 bases respectively, with 13 bases between them. This CDR3 contains 14 residues. The chain's CDR3 is CASSLTTGFTEAFF. CDR3 coding DNA: TGTGCCAGCAGTTTAACTACAGGGTTCACTGAAGCTTTCTTT.

V gene TRBV3-1 (or the pseudogene TRBV3-2) combines with J gene TRBJ2-1; tentative D call: TRBD2 (6 bases). CDR1 LGHDT and CDR2 YNNKEL come from the germline V gene (reference sequence). V lost 6 bases and J lost 8, with 23 bases in between. The CDR3 spans 16 residues. The CDR3 coding sequence is TGTGCCAGCAGACGATCGGGGGAAGTCCCCCCCGATGAGCAGTTCTTC. Translation: CASRRSGEVPPDEQFF.

The CDR3 DNA sequence: TGTGCCAGCAGTGACGGACAGGGCGGAAACATTCAGTACTTC. The encoded protein is CASSDGQGGNIQYF. The chain combines TRBV6-1 with TRBJ2-4, with 8 bases aligning to TRBD1. The CDR3 is made up of 14 amino acids. Germline CDR1 and CDR2: MNHNS and SASEGT. Germline trimming cut 3 bases from V and 6 bases from J; bases unmatched to any gene: 4.

The CDR3 DNA reads as TGTGCCAGCAGCCTTGACAGGAATGAGCAGTTCTTC. Its protein product is CASSLDRNEQFF. V usage is TRBV13 and J usage is TRBJ2-1; possible D gene TRBD1, 6 bases. This CDR3 spans 12 amino acids. V lost 5 bases, J lost 7 bases, and 9 bases lay in between. CDR1 is PRHDT, CDR2 FYEKMQ, per germline (reference sequence).

This clone appeared a few times. The chain couples TRBV5-6 to TRBJ1-3, with D possibly matching TRBD1 (6 bases). V was cut by 6 bases and J by 0 bases, with 19 bases left in between. Germline V CDR1 and CDR2: SGHDT, YYEEEE. The CDR3 runs to 17 residues. CDR3: CASTWGPSGNSGNTIYF. The CDR3 nucleotides read TGTGCCAGCACCTGGGGGCCTTCAGGCAACTCTGGAAACACCATATATTTT.

This chain joins TRBV6-5 and TRBJ2-1, with 7 bases lining up with TRBD2. The V segment lost 7 bases and the J segment 4 bases; nucleotides outside the gene matches: 10. CDR1 MNHEY and CDR2 SVGAGI come from the germline V gene. This CDR3 is built from 15 residues. CDR3 sequence (DNA): TGTGCCAGCAACCCACTAGCGCAACTTTACAATGAGCAGTTCTTC. This translates into CASNPLAQLYNEQFF.

The chain links TRBV19 to TRBJ1-4; tentative D call: TRBD1 (6 bases). The V gene lost 5 bases and the J gene lost 2 bases, with 12 bases spanning the gap. This CDR3 spans 15 amino acids. Per the germline V gene, CDR1 is LNHDA and CDR2 is SQIVND (reference sequence). CDR3 protein: CASSVQGNTNEKLFF. The CDR3 DNA sequence: TGTGCCAGTAGTGTCCAGGGGAACACTAATGAAAAACTGTTTTTT.

The gene calls are TRBV6-6 and TRBJ1-2; TRBD1 aligns across 7 bases. Germline V gene data show CDR1 as MNHNY and CDR2 as SVGAGI (reference sequence). The CDR3 consists of 14 residues. V shed 7 bases, J shed 3 bases, and the junction held 8 bases outside the gene matches. CDR3 protein: CASIPDRAHYGYTF. The CDR3 DNA reads as TGTGCCAGCATTCCCGACAGGGCCCACTATGGCTACACCTTC.

The chain couples TRBV28 to TRBJ1-5, with D hard to call. Germline V lookup: CDR1 MDHEN, CDR2 SYDVKM. V was clipped by 5 bases and J by 4 bases, with 15 bases between them. This CDR3 has 15 residues. This CDR3 is CASSASGGGNQPQHF. The CDR3 DNA follows: TGTGCCAGCAGTGCCTCGGGCGGCGGGAATCAGCCCCAGCATTTT.

The chain uses TRBV11-2 and TRBJ2-3; D is uncertain. Trimming took off 1 base at V and 2 bases at J, with 7 bases between the two ends. Germline-derived CDR1 and CDR2 are SGHAT and FQNNGV. There are 14 residues in the CDR3. In nucleotides, the CDR3 is TGTGCCAGCAGCTTAGGGCAGTTCACAGATACGCAGTATTTT. This encodes CASSLGQFTDTQYF. Drawing the rest from reference TRBV11-2 and TRBJ2-3, the complete variable domain is EAGVAQSPRYKIIEKRQSVAFWCNPISGHATLYWYQQILGQGPKLLIQFQNNGVVDDSQLPKDRFSAERLKGVDSTLKIQPAKLEDSAVYLCASSLGQFTDTQYFGPGTRLTVL.

This chain connects TRBV28 to TRBJ2-1, with 7 nucleotides matching TRBD1. J lost 2 bases, V lost 1 base, and 8 bases had no gene match. The CDR3 has 17 amino acids. Germline loops: CDR1 MDHEN, CDR2 SYDVKM. Here the CDR3 reads CASSLSSPGGTYNEQFF. The CDR3 DNA reads as TGTGCCAGCAGTTTATCCTCTCCAGGGGGTACCTACAATGAGCAGTTCTTC.

The DNA of the CDR3 is TGTGCCAGCAGCGTGGGGGGTTCGAACACTGAAGCTTTCTTT. Translation gives CASSVGGSNTEAFF. The rearrangement uses TRBV7-3 and TRBJ1-1; maybe TRBD1 (5 bases). The germline CDR1 and CDR2 sequences are SGHTA and FQGTGA. V lost 5 bases to trimming and J lost 1 base, with 11 bases between them. The length of the CDR3 is 14 residues. Combining the CDR3 with reference TRBV7-3 and TRBJ1-1 gives the whole variable domain GAGVSQTPSNKVTEKGKYVELRCDPISGHTALYWYRQSLGQGPEFLIYFQGTGAADDSGLPNDRFFAVRPEGSVSTLKIQRTERGDSAVYLCASSVGGSNTEAFFGQGTRLTVV.

This chain links TRBV25-1 with TRBJ2-2, with D maybe TRBD2 (5 bases). The CDR3 loop spans 16 amino acids. The germline V and J ends were trimmed by 4 bases and 4 bases, with 16 bases remaining between them. Germline CDR1 MGHDK, CDR2 SYGVNS. Written as DNA, the CDR3 is TGTGCCAGCAGTGCCCGTCCGGGGTCAGGCACCGGGGAGCTGTTTTTT. This encodes CASSARPGSGTGELFF.

The chain uses TRBV6-1 and TRBJ1-4; tentative D call: TRBD1 (6 bases). V lost 4 bases to trimming and J lost 13 bases, with 25 bases between them. This CDR3 is 16 amino acids long. Per the germline V gene, CDR1 is MNHNS and CDR2 is SASEGT. The CDR3 nucleotides are TGTGCCAGCAGTGCCGACAGGCCGGGTTTCGGAATGAGACTGTTTTTT. Amino acids: CASSADRPGFGMRLFF.

V gene TRBV11-2 combines with J gene TRBJ1-6, with TRBD1 matching over 8 bases. The junction had 3 bases not matched to a gene; V was cut back by 6 bases and J by 8 bases. CDR1 is SGHAT and CDR2 is FQNNGV in the germline V gene. The CDR3 has 13 residues. The DNA of the CDR3 is TGTGCCAGCAGTTCGACAGGGGATTCACCCCTCCACTTT. Translation gives CASSSTGDSPLHF.

The rearrangement uses TRBV7-9 and TRBJ2-7; 8 bases line up with TRBD1. CDR1 SEHNR and CDR2 FQNEAQ come from the germline V gene (reference sequence). Trimming at V came to 8 bases and at J to 4 bases, leaving 4 bases not matched to a gene. The CDR3 length is 12 residues. The CDR3 coding sequence is TGTGCCAGCGCCCAGGGGGCATACGAGCAGTACTTC. Translated, it gives CASAQGAYEQYF.

The rearrangement links TRBV6-5 to TRBJ1-1, with TRBD1 matching 11 bases. There are 15 residues in the CDR3. The junction had 5 bases not matched to a gene; V was cut back by 3 bases and J by 5 bases. Germline CDR1 is MNHEY and CDR2 is SVGAGI. CDR3 protein: CASSYRDRGNTEAFF. CDR3 bases: TGTGCCAGCAGTTATCGGGACAGGGGGAATACTGAAGCTTTCTTT.

The chain uses TRBV28 and TRBJ2-2, with 8 bases aligning to TRBD2. The germline V gene has CDR1 MDHEN and CDR2 SYDVKM. J lost 2 bases, V lost 6 bases, and 5 bases had no gene match. CDR3 size: 15 residues. In DNA, the CDR3 is TGTGCCAGCAGACCTACTAGCGGTAACACCGGGGAGCTGTTTTTT. Its translation is CASRPTSGNTGELFF.

The chain combines TRBV7-2 with TRBJ2-3; 9 bases align to TRBD2. Germline CDR1 SGHTA, CDR2 FQGNSA. The CDR3 contains 15 residues. The V and J ends lost 5 bases and 1 base, in that order; junction bases with no gene match: 4. This CDR3 is CASSPWTSGTDTQYF. DNA of the CDR3: TGTGCCAGCAGCCCTTGGACTAGCGGCACAGATACGCAGTATTTT. The full variable domain, rest sourced from reference TRBV7-2 and TRBJ2-3, is GAGVSQSPSNKVTEKGKDVELRCDPISGHTALYWYRQSLGQGLEFLIYFQGNSAPDKSGLPSDRFSAERTGGSVSTLTIQRTQQEDSAVYLCASSPWTSGTDTQYFGPGTRLTVL.

The CDR3 nucleotides read TGTGCCAGCAGTACTGGACTAGCGGGAGAGGGGACCCAGTACTTC. Protein: CASSTGLAGEGTQYF. J is TRBJ2-5 and V is TRBV2; TRBD2 aligns across 13 bases. The CDR3 runs to 15 residues. CDR1 is SNHLY, CDR2 FYNNEI, per germline. V trimming: 5 bases; J trimming: 7 bases; junction bases outside the gene matches: 7.

The gene calls are TRBV30 and TRBJ2-1, with 8 bases fitting TRBD2. CDR1 and CDR2 from the germline V gene are GTSNPN and SVGIG (reference sequence). V lost 5 bases, J lost 12 bases, and 12 bases stayed unmatched. This CDR3 region has 13 residues. The CDR3 coding sequence is TGTGCCTGGGCTACATCGGGGGGGCAGAGGCAGTTCTTC. It is translated as CAWATSGGQRQFF.

J is TRBJ2-1 and V is TRBV10-3, with TRBD1 matching 10 bases. The CDR3 length is 15 residues. CDR1 and CDR2 (germline): ENHRY, SYGVKD. After removal of 4 bases from V and 6 bases from J, the junction contained 6 bases not matched to a gene. Here the CDR3 reads CAISVRTGGSNEQFF. The CDR3 bases are TGTGCCATCAGTGTTCGGACAGGGGGTTCCAATGAGCAGTTCTTC.

This sequence joins TRBV30 and TRBJ2-7; D unresolved. V lost 1 base and J 0 bases, leaving 7 bases between the germline ends. This CDR3 has 13 amino acids. Germline assignment: CDR1 GTSNPN and CDR2 SVGIG (reference sequence). CDR3 protein: CAWSDLNSYEQYF. The CDR3 region has the DNA TGTGCCTGGAGTGACTTAAACTCCTACGAGCAGTACTTC.

This clone was picked up a small number of times. V gene TRBV21-1 combines with J gene TRBJ1-4. TRBV21-1 is a documented pseudogene. This CDR3 has 18 amino acids. CDR3 in DNA: TGTGCCAGCAGCAAAAGCGTCAGTTTTTTGGCAACTAATGAAAAACTGTTTTTT. Translated, it gives CASSKSVSFLATNEKLFF.